This T cell receptor (beta chain) was profiled in a study of CD8 T cells in ankylosing spondylitis. This clonotype has ten or more counts. The target antigen is unknown. Study-level findings and limits: Disease-linked clones displayed a CD8+ phenotype and appeared relatively rarely in peripheral blood. Prior work had noted some motif variants in reactive arthritis blood and synovial fluid. The clones that were linked to disease were reported to be significantly enriched in matched synovial fluid samples from ankylosing spondylitis patients.

The CDR3 runs to 15 residues. The V gene end was trimmed by 1 base and the J gene end by 4 bases; junction bases not matched to a gene: 2. CDR1 SGHAT and CDR2 FQNNGV come from the germline V gene. Via MiXCR, TCRdb re-called the 5' RACE reads, giving one row per CDR3 protein. Counted here are 180,000 or so distinct CDR3 sequences, roughly 11% occurring once; the ten biggest clones make up around 29%. What was sequenced was blood, either unsorted or a sorted T cell fraction (not recorded which). The receptor's source is a male donor with ankylosing spondylitis or in good health (not recorded which). The chain carries TRBV11-2 and TRBJ2-2, with 8 bases lining up with TRBD1. In DNA, the CDR3 is TGTGCCAGCAGCTTAGCCAGGGGGCGCACCGGGGAGCTGTTTTTT. Translation: CASSLARGRTGELFF.